This passage covers 18 T cell receptor beta chains from one sample sequenced in a study of shared clonotypes between healthy human individuals. The data were produced by immunoSEQ multiplex PCR, yet TCRdb's version contains in-frame clones alone and is incomplete. The sample includes over a million clones, approximately 72% of them seen just once. Sequenced material: memory CD4+ T cells sorted from blood. Subset specified: CD45RA-negative fraction. Every receptor here comes from a man aged 18 to 29 in good health.

CDR3 residues: CASSNTNRVDTQYF. CDR3 nucleotides: TGTGCCAGCAGCAACACGAACAGGGTAGATACGCAGTATTTT. This chain uses TRBV28 with TRBJ2-3; tentative D call: TRBD1 (6 bases). Trimming left V 6 bases short and J 5 bases short, with 15 bases between. Germline CDR1 and CDR2: MDHEN and SYDVKM. The CDR3 is 14 amino acids.

V usage is TRBV11-2 and J usage is TRBJ2-3; D call uncertain. CDR1 is SGHAT, CDR2 FQNNGV, per germline. The germline V and J ends were trimmed by 3 bases and 6 bases, with 7 bases remaining between them. This CDR3 has 12 amino acids. The CDR3, as DNA: TGTGCCAGCAGCTTCACCGGTGATACGCAGTATTTT. As protein: CASSFTGDTQYF. The full variable domain, its missing parts supplied by reference TRBV11-2 and TRBJ2-3, is EAGVAQSPRYKIIEKRQSVAFWCNPISGHATLYWYQQILGQGPKLLIQFQNNGVVDDSQLPKDRFSAERLKGVDSTLKIQPAKLEDSAVYLCASSFTGDTQYFGPGTRLTVL.

The V gene is TRBV6-5, the J gene TRBJ2-7, with 12 bases aligning to TRBD2. The V gene end was trimmed by 0 bases and the J gene end by 6 bases; junction bases not matched to a gene: 6. The CDR3 is made up of 16 amino acids. Germline loops: CDR1 MNHEY, CDR2 SVGAGI. CDR3 in DNA: TGTGCCAGCAGTTACTCGCTAGCGGGAGGGCCCTTCGAGCAGTACTTC. Its translation is CASSYSLAGGPFEQYF.

The CDR3 protein is CASSSRVGGRETQYF. CDR3 DNA sequence: TGTGCCAGCAGTTCGCGTGTAGGGGGCCGGGAGACCCAGTACTTC. The rearrangement uses TRBV2 and TRBJ2-5; 7 bases agree with TRBD1. Germline-derived CDR1 and CDR2 are SNHLY and FYNNEI. Trimming cost V 5 bases and J 5 bases; bases outside gene matches: 11. The CDR3 spans 15 residues.

This chain links TRBV5-5 with TRBJ2-3; no clear D. Deletions cut 3 bases from V and 2 bases from J, with 10 bases between. CDR1 SGHKS and CDR2 YYEKEE come from the germline V gene (reference sequence). The CDR3 consists of 14 residues. The CDR3 loop reads CASSSHTFTDTQYF. Here the CDR3 DNA reads TGTGCCAGCAGCTCCCACACCTTCACAGATACGCAGTATTTT.

This clone was observed once. This chain uses TRBV5-4 with TRBJ2-2; 8 nucleotides match TRBD2. This CDR3 spans 16 amino acids. CDR1 is SGHNT, CDR2 YYREEE, per germline (reference sequence). Trimming cost V 4 bases and J 4 bases; bases outside gene matches: 9. The CDR3 region is CASSPTSGASTGELFF. CDR3 sequence (DNA): TGTGCCAGCAGCCCTACTAGCGGCGCCAGCACCGGGGAGCTGTTTTTT.

The chain couples TRBV7-2 to TRBJ2-1; 15 bases line up with TRBD2. This CDR3 has 15 residues. V dropped 3 bases and J dropped 7; count of bases not matched to a gene: 1. Germline CDR1 is SGHTA and CDR2 is FQGNSA. The CDR3 nucleotides are TGTGCCAGCAGCTTTGGGACTAGCGGGAGGAATGAGCAGTTCTTC. It specifies CASSFGTSGRNEQFF.

This chain joins TRBV7-2 and TRBJ2-3; TRBD2 might be the D (6 bases). The CDR3 has 15 residues. From germline, CDR1 is SGHTA and CDR2 FQGNSA. The V end was cut by 1 base, the J end by 7 bases, with 15 bases between. This chain's CDR3 is CASSLGGTAGHTQYF. The CDR3 coding sequence is TGTGCCAGCAGCTTAGGGGGGACTGCGGGGCATACGCAGTATTTT.

V gene TRBV11-2 combines with J gene TRBJ2-5, with a possible D match to TRBD2 (5 bases). With 5 bases removed from V and 7 bases from J, the gap between germline ends came to 17 bases. The CDR3 spans 14 residues. Germline assignment: CDR1 SGHAT and CDR2 FQNNGV. CDR3 in DNA: TGTGCCAGCAGCCTTCAGGAGGTTCTAGGGACCCAGTACTTC. It encodes CASSLQEVLGTQYF.

The sample holds a few counts of this clone. The chain employs TRBV5-1 and TRBJ2-3; TRBD2 agrees at 14 bases. This CDR3 has 17 residues. From germline, CDR1 is SGHRS and CDR2 YFSETQ. The ends lost 3 bases at V and 3 bases at J; junction bases unmatched: 6. The CDR3 region has the DNA TGCGCCAGCAGCTGGGGACTAGCGGGAGAAAGTACAGATACGCAGTATTTT. It encodes CASSWGLAGESTDTQYF.

The chain recombines TRBV5-1 with TRBJ1-1; D is unresolved. The V end was cut by 1 base, the J end by 0 bases, with 13 bases between. Germline CDR1 and CDR2: SGHRS and YFSETQ. This CDR3 is 16 amino acids long. CDR3 nucleotide sequence: TGCGCCAGCAGCTTGAGGACTTTTCAGCTGAACACTGAAGCTTTCTTT. It encodes CASSLRTFQLNTEAFF.

For the CDR3, the DNA is TGTGCCAGCAGCCCACCCGAGGCCGTCCATGGCTACACCTTC. Amino acids: CASSPPEAVHGYTF. The rearrangement joins TRBV11-2 to TRBJ1-2; D gene ambiguous. The CDR3 has 14 residues. The germline V gene has CDR1 SGHAT and CDR2 FQNNGV. The V end lost 5 bases, the J end lost 6 bases, and 16 bases lay between the germline ends.

This clone was observed a single time. The chain has TRBV7-2 and TRBJ1-6; 7 nucleotides match TRBD1. Looked up from germline, CDR1 is SGHTA and CDR2 is FQGNSA. The CDR3 is 15 residues long. J gave up 1 base and V 3 bases, and 0 bases lay outside the gene matches. CDR3 sequence (DNA): TGTGCCAGCAGCTTGACAGGGTCCTATAATTCACCCCTCCACTTT. Its translation is CASSLTGSYNSPLHF.

V is TRBV9 and J is TRBJ1-2; D might be TRBD1 (5 bases). The V gene lost 7 bases and the J gene lost 0 bases, with 10 bases spanning the gap. This CDR3 has 13 residues. From germline, CDR1 is SGDLS and CDR2 YYNGEE. CDR3 sequence: CASGGQTNYGYTF. CDR3 bases: TGTGCCAGCGGGGGTCAGACTAACTATGGCTACACCTTC.

This sequence joins TRBV2 and TRBJ1-4; D not certain. Trimming left V 4 bases short and J 7 bases short, with 13 bases between. The CDR3 covers 14 residues. Per germline, CDR1 SNHLY and CDR2 FYNNEI. CDR3 amino acids: CASSGGPNVEKLFF. The CDR3 coding sequence is TGTGCCAGCAGTGGAGGACCAAACGTTGAAAAACTGTTTTTT. Complete variable domain (other parts from reference TRBV2 and TRBJ1-4): EPEVTQTPSHQVTQMGQEVILRCVPISNHLYFYWYRQILGQKVEFLVSFYNNEISEKSEIFDDQFSVERPDGSNFTLKIRSTKLEDSAMYFCASSGGPNVEKLFFGSGTQLSVL.

J is TRBJ2-5 and V is TRBV2; the D is unclear. The assigned J gene may be wrong: the sequence end matches TRBJ2-7 better. This CDR3 has 11 amino acids. CDR1 and CDR2 from the germline V gene are SNHLY and FYNNEI. CDR3 nucleotides: TGTGCCAGCAGTGGCTCCTACGAGCAGTACTTC. This translates into CASSGSYEQYF.

This sequence joins TRBV2 and TRBJ2-1; 9 bases match TRBD2. This CDR3 comprises 17 residues. Germline values: CDR1 SNHLY, CDR2 FYNNEI. J lost 9 bases, V lost 4 bases, and 16 bases had no gene match. The CDR3 here is CASSGLAWTSAEPEQFF. The CDR3, as DNA: TGTGCCAGCAGTGGCCTCGCATGGACTAGCGCTGAACCTGAGCAGTTCTTC. Looking up the rest from reference TRBV2 and TRBJ2-1 gives the full variable domain: EPEVTQTPSHQVTQMGQEVILRCVPISNHLYFYWYRQILGQKVEFLVSFYNNEISEKSEIFDDQFSVERPDGSNFTLKIRSTKLEDSAMYFCASSGLAWTSAEPEQFFGPGTRLTVL.

The sample holds a few counts of this clone. This chain joins TRBV5-1 and TRBJ2-2, with TRBD2 matching over 14 bases. In germline, CDR1 is SGHRS, CDR2 YFSETQ. The V and J ends lost 5 bases and 5 bases, in that order; junction bases with no gene match: 14. The CDR3 totals 19 residues. This CDR3 reads CASRAGQVGLAGGTGELFF. For the CDR3, the DNA is TGCGCCAGCAGAGCAGGACAGGTCGGACTAGCGGGGGGAACCGGGGAGCTGTTTTTT.